The entry below describes one TCR beta chain. Its antigen is unidentified. Each contributor possessed a minimum of one pre-ART and a minimum of two post-ART PBMC samples. The record originates from a study of long-term antiretroviral therapy in people with HIV. The V gene lost 1 base and the J gene lost 4 bases, with 14 bases spanning the gap. CDR1 is SGDLS, CDR2 YYNGEE, per germline. The CDR3 is 15 residues long. Study-level results: Clones that expanded before ART (that is, prior to treatment) dominated the repertoire at all time points.

Researchers report immunoSEQ v3.0 was run at survey level. Repertoires were generated with immunoSEQ multiplex PCR, while TCRdb's copy carries only in-frame clones and drops some. The sample lists approximately 11,000 clones, under 80% occurring once. V usage is TRBV9 and J usage is TRBJ1-2; D is perhaps TRBD1 (5 bases). The sample in question was unsorted PBMCs, obtained at the start of antiretroviral therapy, before treatment. This sequence originates from a man aged 25 to 45 with HIV. CDR3 sequence: CASSVQGALPYGYTF. In DNA form, the CDR3 reads TGTGCCAGCAGCGTACAGGGTGCTCTTCCCTATGGCTACACCTTC.